This TCR beta chain is drawn from a study of beta chain features in type 1 diabetes. Regarding the study as a whole: Shortening of TCRB CDR3s, moderate but significant, appeared in all four CD4+ subsets of Type 1 diabetes patients. VDJ junctions sequenced from type 1 diabetes patients showed fewer insertions and more deletions. It was possible that PCR favored shorter templates, equally so in patients and controls.

About this clone: What it binds is unknown.

The germline CDR1 and CDR2 sequences are SGHTA and FQGNSA. This CDR3 spans 16 amino acids. V was pared by 5 bases and J by 7 bases, with 11 bases of the junction left unmatched. Expressed TCRB transcripts were sequenced because the entire RNA isolate underwent reverse transcription. Here immunoSEQ multiplex PCR was the method, and the copy in TCRdb shows in-frame clones only, minus some. This table has 620,000 or so clones, around a sixth appearing once. This receptor was obtained from a man aged 18 to 30 in good health. The specimen sequenced was naive CD4+ T cells from blood. The chain has TRBV7-2 and TRBJ1-6; 7 bases align to TRBD1. CDR3 nucleotide sequence: TGTGCCAGCAGCCCAAGTCAGGGACAGAACAATTCACCCCTCCACTTT. Translation: CASSPSQGQNNSPLHF.